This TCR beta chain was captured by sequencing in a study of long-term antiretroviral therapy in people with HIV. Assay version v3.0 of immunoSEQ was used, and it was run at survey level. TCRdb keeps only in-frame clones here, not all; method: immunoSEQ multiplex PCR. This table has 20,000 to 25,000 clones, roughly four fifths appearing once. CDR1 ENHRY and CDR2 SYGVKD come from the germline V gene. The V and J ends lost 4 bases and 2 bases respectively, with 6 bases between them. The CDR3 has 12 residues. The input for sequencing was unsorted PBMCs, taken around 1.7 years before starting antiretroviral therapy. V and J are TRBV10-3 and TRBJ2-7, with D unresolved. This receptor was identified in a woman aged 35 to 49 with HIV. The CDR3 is CAISVDTYEQYF. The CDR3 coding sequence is TGTGCCATCAGTGTAGACACCTACGAGCAGTACTTC.